This T cell receptor (beta chain) was identified during a study of cytomegalovirus exposure and HLA in healthy donors. The CDR3 covers 13 residues. The germline CDR1 and CDR2 sequences are SEHNR and FQNEAQ (reference sequence). Trimming took off 4 bases at V and 4 bases at J, with 7 bases between the two ends. The table came from immunoSEQ multiplex PCR; TCRdb's copy has only in-frame clones and leaves some out. The sample lists some 240,000 clones; around 88% were seen once. The sequence derives from a woman aged 25 to 39 in good health and CMV-seropositive. This chain connects TRBV7-9 to TRBJ1-4, with no clear D. What was sequenced was PBMCs. CDR3 amino acids: CASSSRYNEKLFF. The DNA for the CDR3 is TGTGCCAGCAGCTCGCGGTATAATGAAAAACTGTTTTTT.